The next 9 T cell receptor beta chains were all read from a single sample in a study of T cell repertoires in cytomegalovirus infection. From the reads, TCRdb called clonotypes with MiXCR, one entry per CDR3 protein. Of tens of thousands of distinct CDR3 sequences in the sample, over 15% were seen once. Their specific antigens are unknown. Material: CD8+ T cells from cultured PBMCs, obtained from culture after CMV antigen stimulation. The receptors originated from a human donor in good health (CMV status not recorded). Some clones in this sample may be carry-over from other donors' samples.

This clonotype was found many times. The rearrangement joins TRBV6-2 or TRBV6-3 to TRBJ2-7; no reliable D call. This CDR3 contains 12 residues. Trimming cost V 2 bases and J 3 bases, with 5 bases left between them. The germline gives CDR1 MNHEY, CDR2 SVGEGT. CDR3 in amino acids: CASSYPNYEQYF. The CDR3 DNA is TGTGCCAGCAGTTACCCCAACTACGAGCAGTACTTC.

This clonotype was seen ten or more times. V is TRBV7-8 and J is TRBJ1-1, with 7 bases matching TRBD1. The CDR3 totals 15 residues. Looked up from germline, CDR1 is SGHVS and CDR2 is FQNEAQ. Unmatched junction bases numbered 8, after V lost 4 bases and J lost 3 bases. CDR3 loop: CASSYAGGWDTEAFF. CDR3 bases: TGTGCCAGCAGCTACGCAGGGGGATGGGACACTGAAGCTTTCTTT.

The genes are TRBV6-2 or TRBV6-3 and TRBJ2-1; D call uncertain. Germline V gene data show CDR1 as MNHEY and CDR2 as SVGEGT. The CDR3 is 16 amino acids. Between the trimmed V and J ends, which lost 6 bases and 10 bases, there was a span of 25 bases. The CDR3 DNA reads TGTGCCAGCAGCCCCCCTGGCGGCAACCTCGTACACGAGCAGTTCTTC. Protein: CASSPPGGNLVHEQFF.

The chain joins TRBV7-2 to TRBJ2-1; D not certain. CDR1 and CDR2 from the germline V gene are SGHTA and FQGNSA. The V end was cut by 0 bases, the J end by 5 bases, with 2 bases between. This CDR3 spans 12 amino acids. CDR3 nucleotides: TGTGCCAGCAGCTTAGCAGACAATGAGCAGTTCTTC. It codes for CASSLADNEQFF.

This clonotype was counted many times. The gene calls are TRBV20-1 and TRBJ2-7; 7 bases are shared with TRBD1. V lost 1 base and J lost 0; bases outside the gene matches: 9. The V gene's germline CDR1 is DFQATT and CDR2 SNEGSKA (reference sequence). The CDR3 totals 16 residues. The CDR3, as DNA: TGCAGTGCTAGAGCCGAAGGGGACAGACCCTCCTACGAGCAGTACTTC. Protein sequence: CSARAEGDRPSYEQYF.

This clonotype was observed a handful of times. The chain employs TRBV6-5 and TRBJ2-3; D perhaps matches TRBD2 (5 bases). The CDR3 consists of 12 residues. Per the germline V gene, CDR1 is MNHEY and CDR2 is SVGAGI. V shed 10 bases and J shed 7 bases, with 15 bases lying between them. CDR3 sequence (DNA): TGTGCCACCTTAGAGGGATCGAATACGCAGTATTTT. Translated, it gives CATLEGSNTQYF.

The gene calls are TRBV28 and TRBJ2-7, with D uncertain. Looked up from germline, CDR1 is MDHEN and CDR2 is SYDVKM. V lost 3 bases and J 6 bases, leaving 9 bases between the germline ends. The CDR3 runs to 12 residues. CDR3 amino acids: CASSLEVPEQYF. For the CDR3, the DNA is TGTGCCAGCAGTTTGGAAGTTCCCGAGCAGTACTTC.

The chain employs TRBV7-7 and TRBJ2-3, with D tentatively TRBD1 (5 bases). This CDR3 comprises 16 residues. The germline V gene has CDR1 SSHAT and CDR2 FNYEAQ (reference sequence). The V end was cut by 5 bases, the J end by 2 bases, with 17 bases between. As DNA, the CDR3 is TGTGCCAGCAGCAAAGGACAAGACCCGCACACAGATACGCAGTATTTT. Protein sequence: CASSKGQDPHTDTQYF.

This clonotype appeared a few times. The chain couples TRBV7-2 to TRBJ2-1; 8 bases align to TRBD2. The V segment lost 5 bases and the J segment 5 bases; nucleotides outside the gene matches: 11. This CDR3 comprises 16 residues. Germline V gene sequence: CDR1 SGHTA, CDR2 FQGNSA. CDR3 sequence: CASSQPVREGNNEQFF. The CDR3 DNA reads TGTGCCAGCAGCCAACCCGTCCGGGAGGGAAACAATGAGCAGTTCTTC.